This T cell receptor beta chain was retrieved from a study of blood T cell repertoires in COVID-19 (dated by TCRdb to 2018 to 2021). Background on the whole study: Samples covering the acute and convalescent phases of COVID-19 were provided by collaborators in the United States, Italy and Spain. Nearly every sample came with metadata listing a de-identified subject ID, COVID-19 status, age in years and sex. The repertoires were released in a freely available public database meant as a resource for research on the immune response to SARS-CoV-2. The material from the prospective study consisted of cDNA or gDNA derived from T cells, B-cell-depleted T cells, or PBMCs. Where HLA class I and class II types were available, the types were taken from metadata supplied by the sample provider, not from assay-based typing. Subjects who had been exposed to COVID-19, were actively infected with it, or had recovered from it provided the deeply sampled blood TCRbeta repertoires that made up the dataset. Samples were obtained from the ongoing ImmuneRACE study (first 160 participants) and from 1,000 to 1,500 subjects provided by 6 global collaborators. On the study overall, not on this receptor specifically: The amount of clinical and demographic metadata varied by source and participant and was provided uncurated.

TCRbeta CDR3 regions were amplified from genomic DNA by means of the immunoSEQ Assay, a bias-controlled multiplex PCR. Concerning the study's data processing: Nucleated cell counts per sample were estimated from amplification of reference gene primers within the assay. Sequence reads were collapsed and filtered to measure the absolute abundance of every unique TCRbeta CDR3 rearrangement. For each sample, productive Simpson clonality was calculated as the square root of Simpson's diversity index over productive rearrangements. This is the immuneACCESS table as TCRdb keeps it, with only in-frame sequences that have V and J called. A part of the clones is gone; compared with another copy, unresolved V genes explain less than half, and the rest is unexplained. Clone size and the V and J calls come from that table; the DNA yielded D and trimming. The sample table contains approximately 150,000 clones; only one count was recorded for 65% to 85% of them. Approximately 8% of the sample is in the top ten clones.

Collaborating institutions collected whole blood in K2EDTA tubes following their own protocols. Collaborator samples were shipped for TCRbeta analysis as frozen whole blood, isolated PBMCs, or DNA extracted from either sample type. Details on this clone: What this receptor recognizes is not known. No clone much larger than this one lies a single base away; base qualities are absent.

CDR1 and CDR2 (SEHNR, FQNEAQ) derive from the germline V gene (reference sequence). Reading from cysteine to phenylalanine, the CDR3 counts 16 amino acids. The sequence is cut down to CDR3 DNA, 48 bases in frame from base 1. Trimmed from V: 7 bases; trimmed from J: 8 bases; junction bases lacking a gene match: 16. The receptor's source is a man in his fifties with active or convalescent COVID-19. The receptor chain draws on TRBV7-9 and TRBJ2-1, with TRBD2 matching 8 junction bases. The specimen was peripheral blood. The CDR3 reads as follows: CASNFWTGLEAYEQFF. The DNA sequence reads TGTGCCAGCAACTTTTGGACGGGACTAGAAGCCTATGAGCAGTTCTTC.